This T cell receptor (beta chain) was sequenced for a study of beta chain features in type 1 diabetes. Study in general: There were some 110 million sorted cells examined across all samples.

Study-wide points: TCRB CDR3 length was moderately but significantly reduced in all four CD4+ subsets of Type 1 diabetes patients.

This CDR3 spans 14 amino acids. CDR1 GTSNPN and CDR2 SVGIG come from the germline V gene (reference sequence). Trimming removed 1 base from V and 8 bases from J; junction bases left unmatched: 10. In total, each donor contributed a single heparinised blood draw that averaged around 110 mL. Worth noting for this clone: Its antigen is as yet unknown.

cDNA synthesis used the whole RNA isolate, giving expressed TCRB sequences. Deep immunoSEQ sequencing covered naive, central memory and regulatory T cell samples. Data came from immunoSEQ multiplex PCR; TCRdb stores just in-frame clones and leaves some out. This table holds around 250,000 clones, 55% to 70% found once. The receptor was derived from a man in his thirties or forties in good health. The chain carries TRBV30 and TRBJ1-2, with 7 positions matching TRBD1. The sample comprised naive CD4+ T cells from blood. Here the CDR3 DNA reads TGTGCCTGGAGTGCGACAGGGACTTTCGGAGGCTACACCTTC. Its protein product is CAWSATGTFGGYTF.